These 27 T cell receptor beta chains were sequenced from one sample in a study of identical twins. Using its own MiXCR run on the 5' RACE reads, TCRdb lists one record per CDR3 protein. Of 600,000 to 850,000 distinct CDR3 sequences listed, 15% to 20% are singletons. This same sample was also taken into another study, of T cells expressing NK-cell markers.

Input material: PBMCs. The receptors shown here come from a woman under 30 in good health.

The chain has TRBV6-5 and TRBJ2-5; 8 bases agree with TRBD1. The CDR3 spans 16 residues. From germline, CDR1 is MNHEY and CDR2 SVGAGI. Trimming cost V 2 bases and J 3 bases; bases outside gene matches: 8. The CDR3 spells CASSYGRTGYEETQYF. Written as DNA, the CDR3 is TGTGCCAGCAGTTACGGCCGGACAGGGTACGAAGAGACCCAGTACTTC.

This chain uses TRBV11-2 with TRBJ2-2, with 12 bases fitting TRBD2. The germline V gene has CDR1 SGHAT and CDR2 FQNNGV. V lost 4 bases and J lost 8; bases outside the gene matches: 14. The CDR3 has 18 residues. This CDR3 reads CASSSTKSSGRASGELFF. For the CDR3, the DNA is TGTGCCAGCAGCTCAACTAAATCTAGCGGGAGGGCCTCAGGGGAGCTGTTTTTT.

V is TRBV5-4 and J is TRBJ2-1, with TRBD2 identical over 8 bases. Germline V gives CDR1 SGHNT, CDR2 YYREEE (reference sequence). Trimming at V came to 3 bases and at J to 9 bases, leaving 14 bases not matched to a gene. The CDR3 is 16 residues long. The CDR3 sequence: CASSSDPRTSFGEQFF. The CDR3 bases are TGTGCCAGCAGCTCCGACCCTCGGACTAGCTTCGGTGAGCAGTTCTTC.

The rearrangement links TRBV7-9 to TRBJ2-6; TRBD1 or TRBD2 may be the D gene (5 bases each). Germline V gives CDR1 SEHNR, CDR2 FQNEAQ (reference sequence). The ends were cut back, 6 bases at V and 4 bases at J, with 16 bases in the middle. The CDR3 is 16 residues long. The CDR3 coding sequence is TGTGCCAGCAGGCCCAACCCCGGGACCGGGGCCAACGTCCTGACTTTC. Residues: CASRPNPGTGANVLTF. The variable domain in full, with the rest retrieved from reference TRBV7-9 and TRBJ2-6, is DTGVSQNPRHKITKRGQNVTFRCDPISEHNRLYWYRQTLGQGPEFLTYFQNEAQLEKSRLLSDRFSAERPKGSFSTLEIQRTEQGDSAMYLCASRPNPGTGANVLTFGAGSRLTVL.

This clonotype has only a few counts. The CDR3 is CASSFTDNTGELFF. In DNA, the CDR3 is TGTGCCAGCAGCTTCACGGATAACACCGGGGAGCTGTTTTTT. The chain recombines TRBV7-8 with TRBJ2-2; no clear D. This CDR3 region has 14 residues. V lost 3 bases, J lost 2 bases, and 7 bases lay in between. Per germline, CDR1 SGHVS and CDR2 FQNEAQ. The full variable domain, in which reference TRBV7-8 and TRBJ2-2 provide the parts outside the CDR3, is GAGVSQSPRYKVAKRGQDVALRCDPISGHVSLFWYQQALGQGPEFLTYFQNEAQLDKSGLPSDRFFAERPEGSVSTLKIQRTQQEDSAVYLCASSFTDNTGELFFGEGSRLTVL.

This clonotype has at least ten counts. This rearrangement joins TRBV20-1 to TRBJ1-2; D might be TRBD1 (5 bases). In germline, CDR1 is DFQATT, CDR2 SNEGSKA (reference sequence). The CDR3 spans 14 residues. V lost 1 base and J lost 1, with 10 bases in between. CDR3 amino acids: CSARGGQGNYGYTF. CDR3 nucleotides: TGCAGTGCTAGAGGCGGTCAGGGTAACTATGGCTACACCTTC.

This clonotype was counted at least ten times. The chain recombines TRBV20-1 with TRBJ2-7; D is perhaps TRBD1 (5 bases). V lost 0 bases, J lost 7 bases, and 19 bases lay in between. CDR1 DFQATT and CDR2 SNEGSKA come from the germline V gene (reference sequence). The CDR3 is 15 amino acids. The CDR3 nucleotides are TGCAGTGCTAGAGATAGGCTTACAGGAAGAAATGAGCAGTACTTC. It specifies CSARDRLTGRNEQYF.

Only a few counts were recorded for this clonotype. The CDR3 reads CATSRRNRDRSHEQYF. In DNA form, the CDR3 reads TGTGCCACCAGCAGACGGAACCGGGACAGGTCCCACGAGCAGTACTTC. J is TRBJ2-7 and V is TRBV15; TRBD1 agrees at 8 bases. Germline values: CDR1 LNHNV, CDR2 YYDKDF (reference sequence). CDR3 length equals 16 residues. J lost 5 bases, V lost 2 bases, and 11 bases had no gene match.

This chain connects TRBV12-3 or TRBV12-4 to TRBJ2-7; D perhaps matches TRBD2 (5 bases). Deletions cut 5 bases from V and 6 bases from J, with 20 bases between. This CDR3 is 15 amino acids long. CDR3 coding DNA: TGTGCCAGCAGTCCTGAAGAGGGTGTGGTTCCCGAGCAGTACTTC. Its translation: CASSPEEGVVPEQYF.

The sample holds a few counts of this clonotype. This chain uses TRBV11-2 with TRBJ2-2; D gene unclear. The CDR3 is made up of 14 amino acids. The germline CDR1 and CDR2 sequences are SGHAT and FQNNGV. Trimming removed 4 bases at V and 7 bases at J, with 13 bases between. DNA of the CDR3: TGTGCCAGCAGCTCCGTTGTTAAGATCGGGGAGCTGTTTTTT. Translation: CASSSVVKIGELFF.

This clonotype was seen a few times. The chain has TRBV10-3 and TRBJ2-3; perhaps TRBD1 as D (5 bases). The CDR3 length is 13 residues. Trimming stripped 4 bases from V and 3 bases from J, with 8 bases between. Per the germline V gene, CDR1 is ENHRY and CDR2 is SYGVKD. The CDR3 bases are TGTGCCATCAGTGGGGGCGATACAGATACGCAGTATTTT. Translating it yields CAISGGDTDTQYF.

This clonotype was counted only a few times. This rearrangement joins TRBV5-5 to TRBJ2-6; unclear D gene. CDR3 length: 16 residues. With 1 base removed from V and 3 bases from J, the gap between germline ends came to 11 bases. From germline, CDR1 is SGHKS and CDR2 YYEKEE (reference sequence). CDR3 sequence reads: CASSLRWLGGANVLTF. The DNA for the CDR3 is TGTGCCAGCAGCTTGAGGTGGTTGGGTGGGGCCAACGTCCTGACTTTC.

This chain connects TRBV20-1 to TRBJ2-7; 8 positions match TRBD1. This CDR3 has 12 residues. Germline trimming cut 5 bases from V and 4 bases from J; bases unmatched to any gene: 4. Germline CDR1 DFQATT, CDR2 SNEGSKA (reference sequence). In nucleotides, the CDR3 is TGCAGTGCTCTCGGACAGGGATACGAGCAGTACTTC. Translation: CSALGQGYEQYF.

The chain couples TRBV20-1 to TRBJ1-1, with no clear D. Germline CDR1 reads DFQATT; CDR2 reads SNEGSKA (reference sequence). Trimming took 7 bases from V and 4 from J, leaving 7 bases between them. The CDR3 totals 10 residues. The CDR3 DNA reads as TGCAGTGTACAGATCACTGAAGCTTTCTTT. Translated, it gives CSVQITEAFF.

The DNA for the CDR3 is TGTGCCAGCAGCTTCCGGGGCGGGCAGCAGTACTTC. Protein sequence: CASSFRGGQQYF. The J gene is TRBJ2-7, the V gene TRBV7-2; D could derive from TRBD1 or TRBD2 (5 bases each). V dropped 3 bases and J dropped 8 bases, with 11 bases sitting between them. Germline V lookup: CDR1 SGHTA, CDR2 FQGNSA. CDR3 size: 12 residues.

The chain links TRBV20-1 to TRBJ2-3; 8 nucleotides agree with TRBD2. J was trimmed by 0 bases and V by 6 bases; bases with no gene match: 5. The germline V gene encodes CDR1 DFQATT and CDR2 SNEGSKA (reference sequence). This CDR3 is 14 amino acids long. The CDR3 nucleotides are TGCAGTGCCTACCGGGGGGGCAGCACAGATACGCAGTATTTT. Protein product: CSAYRGGSTDTQYF.

The chain joins TRBV2 to TRBJ2-3; the D gene is possibly TRBD2 (6 bases). Germline CDR1 reads SNHLY; CDR2 reads FYNNEI. The V end was cut by 6 bases, the J end by 5 bases, with 21 bases between. CDR3 length: 16 residues. The CDR3 is CASSPRLDSPGDTQYF. In DNA, the CDR3 is TGTGCCAGCAGCCCCAGACTAGACTCCCCCGGAGATACGCAGTATTTT.

The chain employs TRBV20-1 and TRBJ1-1, with 11 bases matching TRBD1. This CDR3 spans 12 amino acids. The V and J ends lost 7 bases and 12 bases, in that order; junction bases with no gene match: 10. Per the germline V gene, CDR1 is DFQATT and CDR2 is SNEGSKA (reference sequence). The DNA of the CDR3 is TGCAGTGTTGGGACAGGGGGTACCCCATCTTTCTTT. It specifies CSVGTGGTPSFF.

The J gene is TRBJ1-3, the V gene TRBV20-1; TRBD1 might be the D (6 bases). This CDR3 comprises 14 residues. The germline CDR1 and CDR2 sequences are DFQATT and SNEGSKA (reference sequence). Trimming stripped 2 bases from V and 4 bases from J, with 12 bases between. CDR3 region: CSARRTVSGNTIYF. The CDR3 nucleotides read TGCAGTGCTAGAAGGACAGTGTCAGGAAACACCATATATTTT.

This chain connects TRBV5-1 to TRBJ2-4, with a tentative D call TRBD1 (6 bases). Trimming cost V 4 bases and J 6 bases, with 17 bases left between them. The germline V gene encodes CDR1 SGHRS and CDR2 YFSETQ. This CDR3 contains 15 residues. CDR3 residues: CASSIDQSRGNIQYF. CDR3 sequence (DNA): TGCGCCAGCAGCATCGACCAATCCAGGGGAAACATTCAGTACTTC.

This clonotype was found a few times. Germline is not matched at one junction end, which may reflect a read error. CDR3 region: CSGRTYYGYTF. CDR3 DNA: TGCAGTGGTAGAACTTACTATGGCTACACCTTC. The rearrangement uses TRBV20-1 and TRBJ1-2; D not resolved. The CDR3 sequence is 11 residues long. Germline V gene data show CDR1 as DFQATT and CDR2 as SNEGSKA (reference sequence).

The V call is TRBV2, the J call TRBJ2-1; 10 bases fit TRBD2. The J segment lost 3 bases and the V segment lost 6 bases, leaving 8 bases of the junction unmatched. Germline assignment: CDR1 SNHLY and CDR2 FYNNEI. The CDR3 consists of 16 residues. The CDR3 loop reads CASRSTGLAIYNEQFF. For the CDR3, the DNA is TGTGCCAGCAGATCGACGGGACTAGCGATCTACAATGAGCAGTTCTTC.

The rearrangement joins TRBV10-1 to TRBJ2-4; perhaps D is TRBD1 or TRBD2 (5 bases each). Germline loops: CDR1 WNHNN, CDR2 SYGVQD (reference sequence). The CDR3 is made up of 14 amino acids. The germline V and J ends were trimmed by 2 bases and 6 bases, with 11 bases remaining between them. CDR3 sequence: CASSETPGANIQYF. CDR3 DNA sequence: TGCGCCAGCAGTGAGACCCCCGGGGCAAACATTCAGTACTTC.

The rearrangement links TRBV2 to TRBJ2-7; the D call may be TRBD1 or TRBD2 (7 bases each). This CDR3 is 14 amino acids long. Germline V CDR1 and CDR2: SNHLY, FYNNEI. V was trimmed by 7 bases and J by 1 base, leaving 14 bases between them. The CDR3 region has the DNA TGTGCCAGCACCTGGGAGGGGGCGTCCTACGAGCAGTACTTC. This encodes CASTWEGASYEQYF.

This chain uses TRBV12-3 or TRBV12-4 with TRBJ2-2; D assignment may be TRBD1 or TRBD2 (5 bases each). The CDR3 sequence is 13 residues long. Trimming took off 3 bases at V and 7 bases at J, with 9 bases between the two ends. The CDR3 loop is CASSLTEGGELFF. The CDR3 DNA follows: TGTGCCAGCAGTTTGACAGAGGGCGGGGAGCTGTTTTTT.

This clonotype was seen more than once but under ten times. The rearrangement joins TRBV9 to TRBJ1-2; D unresolved. In germline, CDR1 is SGDLS, CDR2 YYNGEE. Trimming took 0 bases from V and 6 from J, leaving 12 bases between them. This CDR3 has 14 amino acids. In DNA, the CDR3 is TGTGCCAGCAGCGTAGGGGGAGGATGGAATGGCTACACCTTC. Its protein product is CASSVGGGWNGYTF.

The chain has TRBV9 and TRBJ2-7; no clear D. This CDR3 region has 15 residues. The germline V and J ends were trimmed by 0 bases and 3 bases, with 13 bases remaining between them. The germline V gene encodes CDR1 SGDLS and CDR2 YYNGEE. Here the CDR3 reads CASSVGADHFYEQYF. Written as DNA, the CDR3 is TGTGCCAGCAGCGTAGGCGCAGACCACTTCTACGAGCAGTACTTC.